This TCR beta chain was sequenced during a study of blood T cells in healthy people across ages (dated by TCRdb to between 2014 and 2016). Broadly, across the study: In model experiments, template switching captured about one uniquely barcoded TCR beta cDNA molecule for every two T cells. To track age-related changes in TCR beta repertoire diversity, the study relied on deep sequencing normalized with unique cDNA molecular identifiers. The donors were split into four age groups: young (average approximately 16 years), middle-aged (39), aged (approximately 60) and long-lived (approximately 89). To avoid experimental bias, donors of different ages were distributed randomly across sequencing lanes. The study analyzed two additional independent replicas of 1 million unique cDNA reads from the same blood draw for two donors, one aged 18 to 30 and one aged 80 or older. The study at large found these results: The percentage of naive T cells measured by flow cytometry correlated strongly with observed TCR beta diversity. Conclusive comparison of naive and antigen-experienced compartments was prevented by the profiling of bulk unsorted PBMCs. Compared with the aged group, the long-lived group had more naive CD4+ T cells, fewer expanded clones and increased TCR diversity, a pattern suggesting age selection. As age increased, observed TCR beta diversity per million T cells dropped in a roughly linear way, and a significant reduction was already evident by age 40. Estimates of total diversity from one million sequenced T cells were regarded as lower bounds and underestimates. Donor CMV infection status was unknown, potentially confounding age-related changes in expanded clonotypes.

The CDR3 spans 17 residues, from the cysteine through the phenylalanine. Only the CDR3 part of the read is kept: 51 bases, read in frame from the first base. The V end gives up 6 bases and the J end 3 bases, leaving 12 bases in the junction not matched to a gene. According to the germline V gene, CDR1 reads KGHDR and CDR2 reads SFDVKD. Points on this clonotype: No antigen is known for it. Per-base quality was not reported, and no clone a single base away is much larger than it.

The donors were some 39 Caucasian individuals from Russia, aged about 6 to 95 years, who were systemically healthy. Each donor gave around 9.8 milliliters of peripheral blood, collected into EDTA-treated Vacutainer tubes. PBMCs were isolated by Ficoll-Paque density-gradient centrifugation, with at least 6.5 million obtained per sample. Total RNA, at least 6 micrograms per sample, was extracted from PBMCs with Trizol reagent. For every donor, flow cytometry on a PBMC aliquot measured the percentage of naive CD45RAhigh/CD27high T cells. The library was built by means of 5' RACE. The instrument was an Illumina HiSeq 2500. A second PCR of about 6 to 12 cycles was run with a J-beta primer mix and a sample-barcoded 5' primer. A unique molecular identifier was introduced onto each TCR beta cDNA molecule by a template-switch 5' adaptor carrying 12 random nucleotides. At least 3 million CDR3-containing paired-end reads were obtained from each sample. First-strand cDNA synthesis was performed from all RNA using the Mint cDNA synthesis kit, with priming by a TRBC-specific oligonucleotide. Following uracil-DNA glycosylase treatment, a first 18-cycle PCR with universal primers M1SS and BC2_uni_R was performed on all cDNA. For the original study's pipeline: For normalization, 1 million high-quality reads were randomly selected from each sample, with every read carrying a distinct molecular identifier. Instead of being binned into consensus sequences, reads that shared molecular identifiers were thrown out. MiTCR, set to a Q25 quality threshold and the strictest error-elimination algorithm, was used for CDR3 identification, clonotype clustering and error correction. A nonparametric unseen species model with Euler transformation was used to estimate lower-bound total TCR beta diversity. The public reads were quality trimmed at Q25 with fastp and then assembled into clones with MiXCR by TCRdb, keeping productive beta chains. Entries that share a CDR3 protein sequence are merged under the most common genes and DNA. In this record, the V and J calls reflect TCRdb's handling and not the investigators' own analysis. The sample has about a million distinct CDR3 sequences on record, around two fifths of them singletons. The ten largest clones add up to around 13% of the sample.

The chain joins TRBV24-1 to TRBJ2-3, with 9 bases in between that match TRBD1. Source material: blood. The TCR was taken from a man younger than 30 in good health. DNA sequence: TGTGCCACCAGTTCAAACCCCGACAGGGGGGGAACAGATACGCAGTATTTT. Its protein is CATSSNPDRGGTDTQYF.